These T cell receptor beta chains were read from a single sample in a study of shared clonotypes between healthy human individuals. Sequenced by immunoSEQ multiplex PCR; TCRdb stores in-frame clones only, minus some. The sample holds about 590,000 clones; around 95% are singletons and the top ten take 0.11%. The specimen sequenced was naive CD8+ T cells sorted from blood. The receptors come from a woman aged 25 to 39 in good health. CDR3s leave out the opening cysteine and the closing phenylalanine or tryptophan. Each record gives: CDR3 protein, D gene, J gene, V gene. D genes are given only for firm matches.

ASSSGISGNTIY,-,TRBJ1-3,TRBV5-1
ASSFVGSGELF,-,TRBJ2-2,TRBV27
ASSSVRGHGANVLT,TRBD1,TRBJ2-6,TRBV27
ASSYDRGRYEQY,TRBD1,TRBJ2-7,TRBV11-2
AGSTPQGEQF,-,TRBJ2-1,TRBV30
ASQQGPYYNEQF,TRBD1,TRBJ2-1,TRBV7-9
ASSFLGYEQY,-,TRBJ2-7,TRBV28
ASSMEQGATNEKLF,TRBD1,TRBJ1-4,TRBV19
ASRPGTSGSYEQY,TRBD2,TRBJ2-7,TRBV27
ASSQVRDGYT,-,TRBJ1-2,TRBV4-1
ASSPSVNEQF,-,TRBJ2-1,TRBV11-2
ASSLAGTRNGNTIY,-,TRBJ1-3,TRBV5-1
ASSLVGEAYGYT,-,TRBJ1-2,TRBV7-9
ASSQEGLGRYEQY,-,TRBJ2-7,TRBV5-8
ASARREQGTDTQY,TRBD2,TRBJ2-3,TRBV19
ASSPEGEGWFSYEQY,TRBD2,TRBJ2-7,TRBV19
ASTQGSNTGELF,-,TRBJ2-2,TRBV11-2
ASSGTSSQRLSPDTQY,TRBD2,TRBJ2-3,TRBV9
ASSDIGVYEQY,-,TRBJ2-7,TRBV25-1
ATSLDRSSYNEQF,-,TRBJ2-1,TRBV15
ASSTTENQPQH,-,TRBJ1-5,TRBV19
ASIGQMNTEAF,-,TRBJ1-1,TRBV28
ASSSQTGGRFPHEQY,TRBD2,TRBJ2-7,TRBV5-6
ASSPMTPTGLQPQH,TRBD1,TRBJ1-5,TRBV27
ATSRKDRGYEQY,TRBD1,TRBJ2-7,TRBV15
ASSSLDRGGTGELF,TRBD1,TRBJ2-2,TRBV6-6
ASSVSRDRVFSEQY,TRBD1,TRBJ2-7,TRBV9
ASSLTGSYEQY,-,TRBJ2-7,TRBV5-1
ASSFSGFDVSDGYT,-,TRBJ1-2,TRBV7-9
ASSRTSRQETQY,TRBD2,TRBJ2-5,TRBV9
ASSWGQSTGELF,TRBD1,TRBJ2-2,TRBV13
ASSLTDDGYEQY,-,TRBJ2-7,TRBV5-6
ASRGLYTGELF,TRBD2,TRBJ2-2,TRBV27
ASSVGGGSGGELF,TRBD2,TRBJ2-2,TRBV9
ASSPSLDTRNTIY,-,TRBJ1-3,TRBV7-9
AWSVLGATYEQY,-,TRBJ2-7,TRBV30
ASRTRDRLNTEAF,TRBD1,TRBJ1-1,TRBV6-5
ASSPARGVQETQY,-,TRBJ2-5,TRBV5-1
ASSLGGQGASGTGELF,TRBD1,TRBJ2-2,TRBV7-6
ASSHFGRSNEQY,-,TRBJ2-7,TRBV4-2
ASSLYSGGLHQPQH,TRBD1,TRBJ1-5,TRBV27
ASSRGDYGAGELF,-,TRBJ2-2,TRBV4-1
ASSSQGVNTEAF,-,TRBJ1-1,TRBV28
ASSSPDEGFYEQY,-,TRBJ2-7,TRBV7-8
ASSLGTANTEAF,TRBD1,TRBJ1-1,TRBV28
ASSFLGAVGNTIY,-,TRBJ1-3,TRBV13
ASSFESTYEQY,-,-,TRBV7-9
ASSLVVGGDTQY,-,TRBJ2-3,TRBV27
ASTPRDRGYYEQY,TRBD1,TRBJ2-7,TRBV2
ASSWSFSGTEAF,-,TRBJ1-1,TRBV7-2
ASSEGQGAGNTIY,TRBD1,TRBJ1-3,TRBV13
ASRLLAGEMTDTQY,TRBD2,TRBJ2-3,TRBV2
ASIPGWGQAKYEQY,-,TRBJ2-7,TRBV28
ASSSRDGSYEQY,-,TRBJ2-7,TRBV11-2
ASSSRTSAYNEQF,TRBD2,TRBJ2-1,TRBV27
ASSYGSGGYEQF,TRBD2,TRBJ2-1,TRBV19
ASSLVSGGYEQY,-,TRBJ2-7,TRBV7-9
ASSVSGDPRGGEQF,-,TRBJ2-1,TRBV9
ASSFGQNTGELF,-,TRBJ2-2,TRBV6-5
ASSLVSGSYGYT,-,TRBJ1-2,TRBV28